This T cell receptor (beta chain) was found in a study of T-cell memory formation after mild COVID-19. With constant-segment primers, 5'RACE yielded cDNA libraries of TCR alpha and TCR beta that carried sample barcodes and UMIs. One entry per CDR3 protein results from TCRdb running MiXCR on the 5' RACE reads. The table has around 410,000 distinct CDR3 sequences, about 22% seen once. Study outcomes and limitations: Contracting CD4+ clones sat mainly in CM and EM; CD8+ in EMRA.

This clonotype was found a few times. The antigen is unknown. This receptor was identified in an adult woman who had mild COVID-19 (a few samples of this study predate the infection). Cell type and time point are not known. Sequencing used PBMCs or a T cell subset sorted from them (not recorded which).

The CDR3 nucleotides are TGCGCCAGCAGGGGACAGGGCCCCTCGGGGAATGAGCAGTTCTTC. Translation: CASRGQGPSGNEQFF. The chain links TRBV5-1 to TRBJ2-1; 9 bases line up with TRBD1. V shed 5 bases and J 7 bases; nucleotides not matched to a gene: 10. The germline V gene has CDR1 SGHRS and CDR2 YFSETQ. CDR3 length: 15 amino acids.